This record covers a single TCR beta chain. Its antigen is not identified. This sample was taken from a study of cytomegalovirus exposure and HLA in healthy donors. PCR primers comprised 60 Vbeta and 13 Jbeta primers. Repertoires were generated with immunoSEQ multiplex PCR, while TCRdb's copy carries only in-frame clones and drops some. The repertoire holds 150,000 to 200,000 clones, with 80% to 85% as singletons. The CDR3 spans 15 residues. Per germline, CDR1 KGHSH and CDR2 LQKENI. V lost 1 base and J 1 base, leaving 10 bases between the germline ends. General study points: The study recorded fewer than 200 TCR beta chains that were cytomegalovirus-associated.

This TCR derives from a woman younger than 35 in good health and CMV-seronegative. The sample consisted of PBMCs. The gene calls are TRBV18 and TRBJ1-2; no firm D call. CDR3 region: CASSPLDGVNYGYTF. The CDR3 nucleotides are TGTGCCAGCTCACCACTAGACGGAGTTAACTATGGCTACACCTTC.